Below are 24 T cell receptor beta chains sequenced from a single sample in a study of shared clonotypes between healthy human individuals. TCRdb keeps only in-frame clones here, not all; method: immunoSEQ multiplex PCR. Of more than 450,000 clones listed, roughly 78% were seen once; the top ten hold approximately 13%. The specimen sequenced was PBMCs. Receptors were obtained from a woman between 35 and 50 years old in good health. Some clones in this sample may be carry-over from other donors' samples.

V usage is TRBV18 and J usage is TRBJ2-3; 9 nucleotides align to TRBD2. V was clipped by 0 bases and J by 5 bases; unmatched bases: 6. This CDR3 is built from 16 residues. CDR1 KGHSH and CDR2 LQKENI come from the germline V gene. The CDR3 coding sequence is TGTGCCAGCTCACCACCGGTAGCGGGGGCAGGAGATACGCAGTATTTT. It yields the protein CASSPPVAGAGDTQYF.

The J gene is TRBJ1-4, the V gene TRBV28; D is unclear. Germline V gene data show CDR1 as MDHEN and CDR2 as SYDVKM. The CDR3 extends over 15 amino acids. The ends were cut back, 6 bases at V and 4 bases at J, with 15 bases in the middle. DNA of the CDR3: TGTGCCAGCAGCCCCCCGAGTAGCCATAATGAAAAACTGTTTTTT. Its translation is CASSPPSSHNEKLFF.

V gene TRBV6-6 combines with J gene TRBJ1-2; D is possibly TRBD1 (5 bases). The germline V gene encodes CDR1 MNHNY and CDR2 SVGAGI (reference sequence). The CDR3 sequence is 15 residues long. V was shortened by 7 bases and J by 2 bases, with 17 bases between the two germline ends. As DNA, the CDR3 is TGTGCCAGCACCAAAGACTGGGACGGGAACTATGGCTACACCTTC. Its protein is CASTKDWDGNYGYTF.

The rearrangement links TRBV27 to TRBJ2-1; D is uncertain. This CDR3 contains 13 residues. The V end lost 3 bases, the J end lost 5 bases, and 8 bases lay between the germline ends. The germline V gene has CDR1 MNHEY and CDR2 SMNVEV (reference sequence). CDR3 protein: CASSFRRNNEQFF. CDR3 DNA sequence: TGTGCCAGCAGTTTCCGAAGGAACAATGAGCAGTTCTTC.

Concerning this clone: This likely traces to a read error, being one base from a far larger clone. Other DNA variants within this sample encode the same CDR3. The DNA for the CDR3 is TGTGCCAGCAGCCTTGTGGGAGGCTACGAGCAGTACTTC. Its protein is CASSLVGGYEQYF. The gene calls are TRBV6-5 and TRBJ2-5; possibly TRBD2 for D (6 bases). Gene TRBJ2-7 matches the end of the DNA better, so the J call may be wrong. The CDR3 runs to 13 residues. Germline V gene data show CDR1 as MNHEY and CDR2 as SVGAGI.

In this sample, this clone turned up once. This same CDR3 is encoded by further DNA sequences in the sample. The DNA for the CDR3 is TGTGCCAGCAGCCCAGCCGGGAAAAACTACGAGCAGTACTTC. Translated: CASSPAGKNYEQYF. The chain combines TRBV6-5 with TRBJ2-7, with a tentative D call TRBD2 (5 bases). V lost 6 bases and J 3 bases, leaving 15 bases between the germline ends. The CDR3 contains 14 residues. Germline lookup yields CDR1 MNHEY and CDR2 SVGAGI.

The chain employs TRBV6-1 and TRBJ2-5; 7 bases are a match to TRBD1. V was pared by 7 bases and J by 3 bases, with 5 bases of the junction left unmatched. This CDR3 has 13 amino acids. CDR1 and CDR2 (germline): MNHNS, SASEGT. For the CDR3, the DNA is TGTGCCAGCACCGGACAGGTCGAAGAGACCCAGTACTTC. The encoded protein is CASTGQVEETQYF.

The rearrangement joins TRBV19 to TRBJ1-1; no clear D. The CDR3 sequence is 13 residues long. The germline gives CDR1 LNHDA, CDR2 SQIVND (reference sequence). Trimming cost V 0 bases and J 7 bases, with 9 bases left between them. The CDR3 DNA sequence: TGTGCCAGTAGTATAGATCGGAATTATGAAGCTTTCTTT. Encoded protein: CASSIDRNYEAFF.

CDR3: CASSPRTVSSSYEQYF. The CDR3 nucleotides read TGTGCCAGCTCACCACGGACCGTTTCTTCCTCCTACGAGCAGTACTTC. The chain employs TRBV18 and TRBJ2-7; D is undetermined. Trimming cost V 1 base and J 0 bases, with 13 bases left between them. There are 16 residues in the CDR3. Germline V gene data show CDR1 as KGHSH and CDR2 as LQKENI.

This chain uses TRBV18 with TRBJ2-1; 9 bases match TRBD2. Germline CDR1 reads KGHSH; CDR2 reads LQKENI. CDR3 length: 17 residues. V shed 1 base, J shed 7 bases, and the junction held 11 bases outside the gene matches. The DNA for the CDR3 is TGTGCCAGCTCACCACAGCGGGCGGGAGGGCTACCAAATGAGCAGTTCTTC. Translation gives CASSPQRAGGLPNEQFF.

The CDR3 spells CASSQWGRGYSNQPQHF. The CDR3 DNA reads as TGTGCCAGCAGCCAATGGGGCAGGGGCTATAGCAATCAGCCCCAGCATTTT. J is TRBJ1-5 and V is TRBV7-2; D might be TRBD1 (6 bases). Germline assignment: CDR1 SGHTA and CDR2 FQGNSA. This CDR3 has 17 residues. V lost 5 bases and J 0 bases, leaving 17 bases between the germline ends.

As concerns this clone: This specimen includes other DNA sequences encoding the same CDR3. This chain connects TRBV5-1 to TRBJ1-4; D is ambiguous. Trimming cost V 5 bases and J 1 base, with 6 bases left between them. The CDR3 totals 13 residues. CDR1 SGHRS and CDR2 YFSETQ come from the germline V gene. In DNA, the CDR3 is TGCGCCAGCAGGAGGGAAACTAATGAAAAACTGTTTTTT. Its protein is CASRRETNEKLFF.

With respect to this clone: Other nucleotide sequences from this sample produce the same CDR3. This chain connects TRBV18 to TRBJ2-1; D is unresolved. This CDR3 contains 12 residues. The ends were cut back, 0 bases at V and 5 bases at J, with 2 bases in the middle. Looked up from germline, CDR1 is KGHSH and CDR2 is LQKENI. The DNA of the CDR3 is TGTGCCAGCTCACCACCGAACAATGAGCAGTTCTTC. Translated: CASSPPNNEQFF.

This chain links TRBV11-3 with TRBJ2-1, with D possibly being TRBD1 (5 bases). The CDR3 covers 16 residues. The germline gives CDR1 SGHNT, CDR2 YENEEA. The ends were cut back, 1 base at V and 10 bases at J, with 20 bases in the middle. The CDR3 DNA reads TGTGCCAGCAGCTTAGGCCTTGGGGCGGAAGGTAGGGAGCAGTTCTTC. Amino acids: CASSLGLGAEGREQFF.

J is TRBJ2-2 and V is TRBV6-1; D not resolved. CDR1 is MNHNS, CDR2 SASEGT, per germline. This CDR3 contains 14 residues. V was trimmed by 5 bases and J by 2 bases, leaving 9 bases between them. CDR3 sequence: CASSQQRNTGELFF. CDR3 DNA sequence: TGTGCCAGCAGTCAACAGAGAAACACCGGGGAGCTGTTTTTT.

The J gene is TRBJ2-1, the V gene TRBV6-5, with D perhaps TRBD1 or TRBD2 (6 bases each). The germline V gene encodes CDR1 MNHEY and CDR2 SVGAGI. The CDR3 has 14 amino acids. V lost 8 bases, J lost 8 bases, and 19 bases lay in between. This CDR3 reads CASQPARGADEQFF. The CDR3 DNA sequence: TGTGCCAGCCAACCCGCGAGGGGGGCGGATGAGCAGTTCTTC.

The CDR3 bases are TGTGCCAGCAGCGTATTAGCAGGACGGACCACAGATACGCAGTATTTT. This gives the protein CASSVLAGRTTDTQYF. V is TRBV9 and J is TRBJ2-3; D unclear. Germline CDR1 reads SGDLS; CDR2 reads YYNGEE. The V end lost 1 base, the J end lost 2 bases, and 14 bases lay between the germline ends. The CDR3 contains 16 residues.

The chain links TRBV5-4 to TRBJ2-3, with 7 bases fitting TRBD2. Trimming removed 0 bases from V and 1 base from J; junction bases left unmatched: 2. The CDR3 has 15 amino acids. Germline assignment: CDR1 SGHNT and CDR2 YYREEE (reference sequence). The CDR3 DNA reads as TGTGCCAGCAGCTTGGCTACTAGCGGCACAGATACGCAGTATTTT. It yields the protein CASSLATSGTDTQYF.

The V gene is TRBV5-8, the J gene TRBJ2-7; TRBD2 agrees at 7 bases. The ends lost 1 base at V and 5 bases at J; junction bases unmatched: 15. This CDR3 spans 17 amino acids. In germline, CDR1 is SGHTS, CDR2 YDEGEE. The CDR3 loop reads CASSLFNWLADRHEQYF. CDR3 nucleotide sequence: TGTGCCAGCAGCTTGTTCAACTGGCTAGCGGATCGCCACGAGCAGTACTTC.

This clone was counted between two and nine times. The chain uses TRBV7-2 and TRBJ1-4; TRBD1 aligns across 7 bases. The V and J ends lost 3 bases and 8 bases, in that order; junction bases with no gene match: 12. This CDR3 has 16 amino acids. Germline V CDR1 and CDR2: SGHTA, FQGNSA. CDR3: CASSLRGGGQREKLFF. The CDR3 nucleotides are TGTGCCAGCAGCTTGAGAGGAGGGGGCCAAAGGGAAAAACTGTTTTTT.

The gene calls are TRBV27 and TRBJ2-1; D is undetermined. V lost 0 bases, J lost 7 bases, and 13 bases lay in between. The CDR3 has 15 amino acids. Germline lookup yields CDR1 MNHEY and CDR2 SMNVEV (reference sequence). The CDR3 DNA sequence: TGTGCCAGCAGTTTATCGAGATACAGTTGGAATGAGCAGTTCTTC. Translation gives CASSLSRYSWNEQFF.

The chain couples TRBV6-4 to TRBJ2-3; tentatively, D is TRBD1 or TRBD2 (5 bases each). This CDR3 region has 14 residues. Trimming shortened V by 8 bases and J by 2 bases, and 14 bases separated the two germline ends. The V gene's germline CDR1 is MRHNA and CDR2 SNTAGT. CDR3 amino acids: CASGAGALTDTQYF. In nucleotides, the CDR3 is TGTGCCAGCGGGGCCGGGGCCCTCACAGATACGCAGTATTTT.

This clone was counted once. This chain connects TRBV4-2 to TRBJ2-3, with 7 bases identical to TRBD2. V was pared by 2 bases and J by 6 bases, with 8 bases of the junction left unmatched. Germline V lookup: CDR1 LGHNA, CDR2 YNFKEQ. The CDR3 is made up of 15 amino acids. The CDR3 sequence is CASSQPGLHMDTQYF. The DNA for the CDR3 is TGTGCCAGCAGCCAACCGGGACTACACATGGATACGCAGTATTTT.

V usage is TRBV6-1 and J usage is TRBJ1-5; D gene uncertain. The V end was cut by 2 bases, the J end by 7 bases, with 12 bases between. This CDR3 spans 14 amino acids. The V gene's germline CDR1 is MNHNS and CDR2 SASEGT. The chain's CDR3 is CASSERLGGQPQHF. The CDR3 coding sequence is TGTGCCAGCAGTGAAAGGTTGGGAGGCCAGCCCCAGCATTTT.